This T cell receptor beta chain was retrieved from a study of PD-1 blockade in mismatch repair-deficient tumors. This CDR3 has 16 amino acids. Germline CDR1 is LNHDA and CDR2 is SQIVND (reference sequence). The V gene end was trimmed by 9 bases and the J gene end by 2 bases; junction bases not matched to a gene: 14. The protocol was immunoSEQ multiplex PCR, while the TCRdb copy is restricted to in-frame clones and leaves out a portion. The data hold some 130,000 clones, with almost 90% observed a single time. Mismatch repair deficiency was confirmed in all patients, by PCR or immunohistochemistry. The TCR-sequenced patients were a few responders to pembrolizumab.

This specimen consisted of peripheral blood, obtained roughly 67 weeks after starting pembrolizumab. This receptor was taken from an adult with mismatch repair-deficient cancer. The chain employs TRBV19 and TRBJ1-2; 8 nucleotides line up with TRBD1. This CDR3 is CASLPGRDRLNYGYTF. CDR3 DNA sequence: TGTGCCAGCCTTCCCGGCCGGGACAGGCTGAACTATGGCTACACCTTC.